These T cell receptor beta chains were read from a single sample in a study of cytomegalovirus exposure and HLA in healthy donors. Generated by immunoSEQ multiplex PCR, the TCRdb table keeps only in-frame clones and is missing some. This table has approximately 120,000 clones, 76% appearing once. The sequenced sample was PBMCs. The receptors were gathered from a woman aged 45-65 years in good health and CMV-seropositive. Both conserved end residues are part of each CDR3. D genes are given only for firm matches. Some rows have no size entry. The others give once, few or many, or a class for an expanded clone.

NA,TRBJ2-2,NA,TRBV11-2,TGTGCCAGCAGCTTAAGAGGGACCGGGGAGCTGTTTTTT,CASSLRGTGELFF
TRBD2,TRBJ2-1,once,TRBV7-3,TGTGCCAGCAGCAACGGGGGGGCACCCTACAATGAGCAGTTCTTC,CASSNGGAPYNEQFF
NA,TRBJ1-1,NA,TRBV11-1,TGTGCCAGCAGCTTAGCTCTCTCCGGGACTGAAGCTTTCTTT,CASSLALSGTEAFF
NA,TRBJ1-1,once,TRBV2,TGTGCCAGCGTAGGGGGCACTGAAGCTTTCTTT,CASVGGTEAFF
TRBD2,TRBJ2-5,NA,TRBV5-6,TGTGCCAGCAGCTTGGGACTAGCGGACCAAGAGACCCAGTACTTC,CASSLGLADQETQYF
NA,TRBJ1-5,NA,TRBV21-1,TGTGCCAGCAGCAAAGACGGAGGGGAGGCTAGGAATCAGCCCCAGCATTTT,CASSKDGGEARNQPQHF
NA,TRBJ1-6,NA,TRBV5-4,TGTGCCAGCAGCCAGGGCCTTAATTCACCCCTCCACTTT,CASSQGLNSPLHF
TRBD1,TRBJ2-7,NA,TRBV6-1,TGTGCCAGCAGCCTGACAGGGGATTTCTACGAGCAGTACTTC,CASSLTGDFYEQYF
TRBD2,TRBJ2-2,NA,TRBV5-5,TGTGCCAGCAGCTTGGCCCCCTCTATGCGGGGGGGTCACACCGGGGAGCTGTTTTTT,CASSLAPSMRGGHTGELFF
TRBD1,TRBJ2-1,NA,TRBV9,TGTGCCAGCAGCGTAGCAGGGGGCAGGAATGAGCAGTTCTTC,CASSVAGGRNEQFF
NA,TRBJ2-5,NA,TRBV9,TGTGCCAGCAGCGAATCCTCGGGTCGGTATCAAGAGACCCAGTACTTC,CASSESSGRYQETQYF
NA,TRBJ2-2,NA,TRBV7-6,TGTGCCAGCAGCTCTAGGATCGGCACCGGGGAGCTGTTTTTT,CASSSRIGTGELFF
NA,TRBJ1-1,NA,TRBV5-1,TGCGCCAGCAGCCCCAAAGACCCCCCGGGGGCTTTCTTT,CASSPKDPPGAFF
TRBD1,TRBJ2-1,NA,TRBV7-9,TGTGCCAGCAGCCAAAAACTCGGGACAGGGGGACTTCGGGGCAATGAGCAGTTCTTC,CASSQKLGTGGLRGNEQFF
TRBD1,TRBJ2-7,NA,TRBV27,TGTGCCAGCAGGAAGGGACAGGGCCCCCTTCTCTACGAGCAGTACTTC,CASRKGQGPLLYEQYF
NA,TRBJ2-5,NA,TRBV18,TGTGCCAGCTCACCAGGCACGGGGGTATCGGAGACCCAGTACTTC,CASSPGTGVSETQYF
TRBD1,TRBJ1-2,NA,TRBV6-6,TGTGCCAGCAGCGCAGGGGGTGACGGCTACACCTTC,CASSAGGDGYTF
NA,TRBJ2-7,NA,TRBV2,TGTGCCAGCAGTGGACAGGTTGGAGACGAGCAGTACTTC,CASSGQVGDEQYF
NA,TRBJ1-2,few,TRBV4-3,TGCGCCAGCAGCCAAGATACGGCAGGACTTAACTATGGCTACACCTTC,CASSQDTAGLNYGYTF
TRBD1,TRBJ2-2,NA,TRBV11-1,TGTGCCAGCAGCCCAAGACAGGGGACCACCGGGGAGCTGTTTTTT,CASSPRQGTTGELFF
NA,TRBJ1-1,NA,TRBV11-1,TGTGCCAGCAGCCCACCCGACGGCTCCCCAGGGGACACTGAAGCTTTCTTT,CASSPPDGSPGDTEAFF
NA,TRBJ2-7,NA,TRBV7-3,TGTGCCAGCAGCCCAGCCTTCATCGGCGGGGGCCGATTTTCCTACGAGCAGTACTTC,CASSPAFIGGGRFSYEQYF
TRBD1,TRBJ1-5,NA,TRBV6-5,TGTGCCAGCAGTTACCTGACAGGGGAAAGGAATCAGCCCCAGCATTTT,CASSYLTGERNQPQHF
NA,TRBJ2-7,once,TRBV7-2,TGTGCCAGCAGCTTAGCAGCCGCCTACGAGCAGTACTTC,CASSLAAAYEQYF
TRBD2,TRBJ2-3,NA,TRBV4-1,TGCGCCAGCAGTCGGACTAGCGGGGGGGCTGAGGATACGCAGTATTTT,CASSRTSGGAEDTQYF
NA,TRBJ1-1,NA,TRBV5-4,TGTGCCAGCAGCTTGGGAGGGCCCAACACTGAAGCTTTCTTT,CASSLGGPNTEAFF
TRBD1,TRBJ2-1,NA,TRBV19,TGTGCCAGTAAGGGACAGGGAATCAGTGAGCAGTTCTTC,CASKGQGISEQFF
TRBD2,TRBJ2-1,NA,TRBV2,TGTGCCAGCAAAGTTAGCGGGAGGTTGTATGAGCAGTTCTTC,CASKVSGRLYEQFF
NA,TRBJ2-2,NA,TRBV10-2,TGCGCCAGCACCCCTTTCAGGGGTAGCACCGGGGAGCTGTTTTTT,CASTPFRGSTGELFF
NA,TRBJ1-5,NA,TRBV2,TGTGCCAGCAGGCCGGGAAGCAATCAGCCCCAGCATTTT,CASRPGSNQPQHF
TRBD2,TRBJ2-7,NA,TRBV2,TGTGCCAGCGGGAGGGCTTACGAGCAGTACTTC,CASGRAYEQYF
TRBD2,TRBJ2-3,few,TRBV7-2,TGTGCCAGCAGCTACCGAGGGTCGGGACTAGCGGGCACAGATACGCAGTATTTT,CASSYRGSGLAGTDTQYF
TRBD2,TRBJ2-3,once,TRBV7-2,TGTGCCAGCAGCTTAGCGTCTAGCGGGGTATACCGTACGCAGTATTTT,CASSLASSGVYRTQYF
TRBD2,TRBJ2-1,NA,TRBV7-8,TGTGCCAGCAGCTTAGAAGCGGGGGCCGACTACAATGAGCAGTTCTTC,CASSLEAGADYNEQFF
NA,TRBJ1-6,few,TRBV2,TGTGCCAGCAGACGGCTGGCGGAAAATTCACCCCTCCACTTT,CASRRLAENSPLHF
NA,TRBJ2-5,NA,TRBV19,TGTGCCAGTAGTATAGTGTCCAGTCAAGAGACCCAGTACTTC,CASSIVSSQETQYF
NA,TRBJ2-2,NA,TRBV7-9,TGTGCCAGCAGCTTAGTGGCGGTAACCGGGGAGCTGTTTTTT,CASSLVAVTGELFF
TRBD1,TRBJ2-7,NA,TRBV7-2,TGTGCCAGCAGCTTTCAGGGGGCAGGGCAGAACGAGCAGTACTTC,CASSFQGAGQNEQYF
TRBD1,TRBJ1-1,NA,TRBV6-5,TGTGCCAGCACCAGGGGGGTGAACACTGAAGCTTTCTTT,CASTRGVNTEAFF
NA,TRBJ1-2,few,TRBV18,TGTGCCAGCTCCCCTAACTTCGGACAGTTTAATAACTATGGCTACACCTTC,CASSPNFGQFNNYGYTF
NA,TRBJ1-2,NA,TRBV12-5,TGTGCTAGTGGTCTGGACAGTTCAGCTAACTATGGCTACACCTTC,CASGLDSSANYGYTF
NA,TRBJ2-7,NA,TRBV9,TGTGCCAGCAGCGTAGGAGGTGGGAGTACGGGGGAGCAGTACTTC,CASSVGGGSTGEQYF
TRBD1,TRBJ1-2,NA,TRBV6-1,TGTGCCAGCAGGAGAGAGGGGGCCAGCTATGGCTACACCTTC,CASRREGASYGYTF
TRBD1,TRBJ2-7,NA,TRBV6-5,TGTGCCAGCAGTTACGGGACAGGGGTCTACGAGCAGTACTTC,CASSYGTGVYEQYF
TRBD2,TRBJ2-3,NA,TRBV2,TGTGCCAGCCGCGAATCTAGCGGGAGTACAGATACGCAGTATTTT,CASRESSGSTDTQYF
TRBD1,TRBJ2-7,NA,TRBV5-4,TGTGCCAGCAGCGGGACAGGGGGCCCAGGGATCTACGAGCAGTACTTC,CASSGTGGPGIYEQYF
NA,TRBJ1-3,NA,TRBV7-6,TGTGCCAGCAGCCCAGGGCAAGGACACGATCGAAACACCATATATTTT,CASSPGQGHDRNTIYF
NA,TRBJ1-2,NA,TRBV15,TGTGCCACATCAAACGGGGCTAACTATGGCTACACCTTC,CATSNGANYGYTF
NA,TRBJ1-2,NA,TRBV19,TGTGCCAGTAGTATAGGTCGCCCGAGACTCTATGGCTACACCTTC,CASSIGRPRLYGYTF
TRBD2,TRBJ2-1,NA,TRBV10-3,TGTGCCATCAGTGACACGGGCGGGAGGTATGAGCAGTTCTTC,CAISDTGGRYEQFF
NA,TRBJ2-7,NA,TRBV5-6,TGTGCCAGCAGCTTGTGGCCGGGCTACGAGCAGTACTTC,CASSLWPGYEQYF
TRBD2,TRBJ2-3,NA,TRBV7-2,TGTGCCAGCAGCTCGGGACTAGCGGGGGCCGGGGCAGATACGCAGTATTTT,CASSSGLAGAGADTQYF
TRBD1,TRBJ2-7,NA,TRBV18,TGTGCCAGCTCACAAGGACAGGGGTTTATCTACGAGCAGTACTTC,CASSQGQGFIYEQYF
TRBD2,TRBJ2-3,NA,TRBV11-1,TGTGCCAGCAGCTTCCTCCGGGGTGCTAGCGGGAGATATACAGATACGCAGTATTTT,CASSFLRGASGRYTDTQYF
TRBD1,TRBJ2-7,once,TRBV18,TGTGCCAGCACCTCCGGGACAGATGGGGAGCAGTACTTC,CASTSGTDGEQYF
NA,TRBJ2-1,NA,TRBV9,TGTGCCAGCAGCGTGGTGACAGCAGTTTACAATGAGCAGTTCTTC,CASSVVTAVYNEQFF
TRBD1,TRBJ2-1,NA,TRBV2,TGTGCCAGCAGCCTGACGGGACAGAAATACAATGAGCAGTTCTTC,CASSLTGQKYNEQFF
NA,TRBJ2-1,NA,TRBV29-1,TGCAGCGCCGGGACTGCCCGGAATGAGCAGTTCTTC,CSAGTARNEQFF
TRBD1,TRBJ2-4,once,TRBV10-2,TGCGCCAGCAGTGCCCTGACAGGGGCCAAAAACATTCAGTACTTC,CASSALTGAKNIQYF